Below, 23 T cell receptor beta chains from the same sample are listed, as sequenced in a study of blood T cells in healthy people across ages. With a J-beta primer mix and a sample-barcoded 5' primer, a second PCR ran roughly 6 to 11 cycles. TCRdb ran MiXCR on the 5' RACE reads and lists one entry per CDR3 protein. Of about 800,000 distinct CDR3 sequences in the sample, 55% to 70% are singletons; the top ten hold roughly 22%. The sequenced material came from blood. The source is a man aged 30 to 45 in good health.

The CDR3 reads CASSLSGSTLNYGYTF. The CDR3 DNA is TGTGCCAGCAGTTTATCAGGGAGCACCCTCAACTATGGCTACACCTTC. The chain has TRBV27 and TRBJ1-2; D remains ambiguous. Trimming cost V 0 bases and J 2 bases, with 13 bases left between them. The CDR3 has 16 amino acids. CDR1 MNHEY and CDR2 SMNVEV come from the germline V gene (reference sequence).

This clonotype has a handful of counts. V usage is TRBV7-6 and J usage is TRBJ2-5; D gene ambiguous. The CDR3 runs to 15 residues. Germline V gene lookup returns CDR1 SGHVS and CDR2 FNYEAQ. Trimming took off 6 bases at V and 0 bases at J, with 14 bases between the two ends. For the CDR3, the DNA is TGTGCCAGCAGTCGACGGGCAGGATACCAAGAGACCCAGTACTTC. This sequence encodes CASSRRAGYQETQYF.

This sequence joins TRBV5-4 and TRBJ1-2; D gene ambiguous. CDR1 and CDR2 from the germline V gene are SGHNT and YYREEE (reference sequence). The V and J ends lost 4 bases and 6 bases respectively, with 13 bases between them. The CDR3 consists of 13 residues. The DNA of the CDR3 is TGTGCCAGCAGCCTGGGTACCATTGATGGCTACACCTTC. It codes for CASSLGTIDGYTF.

At least ten counts were recorded for this clonotype. The rearrangement links TRBV6-2 or TRBV6-3 to TRBJ1-4; D is unresolved. The germline V and J ends were trimmed by 5 bases and 5 bases, with 9 bases remaining between them. The CDR3 has 13 residues. The V gene's germline CDR1 is MNHEY and CDR2 SVGEGT. In nucleotides, the CDR3 is TGTGCCAGCAGTCGCCGAGTGAATGAAAAACTGTTTTTT. Its protein product is CASSRRVNEKLFF.

This clonotype has only a few counts. This chain connects TRBV28 to TRBJ2-3; TRBD1 matches at 8 bases. CDR1 and CDR2 (germline): MDHEN, SYDVKM. This CDR3 contains 14 residues. Germline trimming cut 6 bases from V and 2 bases from J; bases unmatched to any gene: 4. The CDR3 sequence is CASRMTGATDTQYF. The DNA of the CDR3 is TGTGCCAGCAGGATGACAGGGGCCACAGATACGCAGTATTTT.

This chain joins TRBV12-3 or TRBV12-4 and TRBJ2-3, with D maybe TRBD2 (7 bases). This CDR3 spans 15 amino acids. Trimming took off 5 bases at V and 7 bases at J, with 19 bases between the two ends. CDR3 DNA: TGTGCCAGCAGTACCCATGGGGGGGGCGTTAATACGCAGTATTTT. This sequence encodes CASSTHGGGVNTQYF.

The chain joins TRBV20-1 to TRBJ1-1; the match to TRBD1 covers 7 bases. V gave up 3 bases and J gave up 4 bases; unmatched junction bases: 8. From germline, CDR1 is DFQATT and CDR2 SNEGSKA (reference sequence). This CDR3 spans 14 amino acids. This CDR3 is CSARPTGDFTEAFF. Written as DNA, the CDR3 is TGCAGTGCTAGGCCCACAGGGGACTTCACTGAAGCTTTCTTT.

The rearrangement uses TRBV20-1 and TRBJ1-5, with D perhaps TRBD1 (5 bases). Trimming cost V 0 bases and J 6 bases, with 15 bases left between them. CDR3 length: 15 residues. CDR1 DFQATT and CDR2 SNEGSKA come from the germline V gene (reference sequence). CDR3: CSARDPRGGTQPQHF. The DNA for the CDR3 is TGCAGTGCTAGAGACCCTAGGGGAGGGACTCAGCCCCAGCATTTT.

The chain has TRBV2 and TRBJ2-7, with D possibly called TRBD1 or TRBD2 (6 bases each). Germline V CDR1 and CDR2: SNHLY, FYNNEI. V was trimmed by 2 bases and J by 6 bases, leaving 14 bases between them. The CDR3 is 14 residues long. CDR3 amino acids: CASSETPGGGEQYF. CDR3 nucleotide sequence: TGTGCCAGCAGTGAAACCCCTGGAGGGGGCGAGCAGTACTTC.

The J gene is TRBJ2-7, the V gene TRBV7-9; 7 bases are a match to TRBD1. V lost 5 bases and J lost 5; bases outside the gene matches: 3. Germline assignment: CDR1 SEHNR and CDR2 FQNEAQ (reference sequence). The CDR3 runs 12 residues. The CDR3 loop is CASSDTGDEQYF. CDR3 nucleotides: TGTGCCAGCAGCGATACAGGGGACGAGCAGTACTTC.

V and J are TRBV6-1 and TRBJ1-5; D is unclear. Looked up from germline, CDR1 is MNHNS and CDR2 is SASEGT. Trimming pared 4 bases from V and 2 bases from J, leaving 6 bases between. CDR3 size: 13 residues. DNA for the CDR3: TGTGCCAGCAGTGCAGAGCGCAATCAGCCCCAGCATTTT. This gives the protein CASSAERNQPQHF.

CDR3 bases: TGTGCCAGCAGCCCCGGCCGTGGGGCAACAGGGAGTATTGCAGCGGGCTCCTACAATGAGCAGTTCTTC. This encodes CASSPGRGATGSIAAGSYNEQFF. V and J are TRBV11-1 and TRBJ2-1, with D possibly called TRBD1 or TRBD2 (6 bases each). Deletions cut 5 bases from V and 0 bases from J, with 35 bases between. This CDR3 region has 23 residues. Per germline, CDR1 SGHAT and CDR2 FQDESV (reference sequence).

This clonotype has only one observation. The chain uses TRBV7-2 and TRBJ1-4; maybe TRBD1 (5 bases). Looked up from germline, CDR1 is SGHTA and CDR2 is FQGNSA. The ends were cut back, 6 bases at V and 1 base at J, with 12 bases in the middle. The CDR3 consists of 15 residues. CDR3 DNA: TGTGCCAGCAGTTCCTCAGGGTTAACTAATGAAAAACTGTTTTTT. It codes for CASSSSGLTNEKLFF.

This chain joins TRBV7-9 and TRBJ2-1; 9 bases line up with TRBD2. The CDR3 totals 16 residues. Germline CDR1 reads SEHNR; CDR2 reads FQNEAQ (reference sequence). The ends lost 1 base at V and 8 bases at J; junction bases unmatched: 9. CDR3 coding DNA: TGTGCCAGCAGCTTAGTACGGTCTAGCGGGAAGGATGAGCAGTTCTTC. This sequence encodes CASSLVRSSGKDEQFF.

The chain carries TRBV20-1 and TRBJ2-7; D is possibly TRBD2 (6 bases). Trimming shortened V by 5 bases and J by 5 bases, and 16 bases separated the two germline ends. The CDR3 contains 13 residues. CDR1 DFQATT and CDR2 SNEGSKA come from the germline V gene (reference sequence). CDR3: CSAGGIGRNEQYF. The CDR3 DNA sequence: TGCAGTGCTGGGGGGATTGGCAGGAACGAGCAGTACTTC.

CDR3 bases: TGTGCCAGCTCACACCCGGGCGGGATCCTCCGGGAGCTGTTTTTT. Residues: CASSHPGGILRELFF. The chain couples TRBV18 to TRBJ2-2, with D possibly matching TRBD2 (6 bases). In germline, CDR1 is KGHSH, CDR2 LQKENI. CDR3 length: 15 amino acids. Trimming took 4 bases from V and 9 from J, leaving 18 bases between them.

The CDR3 reads CASSQDTGAGANVLTF. The CDR3 nucleotides read TGTGCCAGCAGCCAAGACACAGGGGCTGGGGCCAACGTCCTGACTTTC. V usage is TRBV4-2 and J usage is TRBJ2-6, with 7 positions matching TRBD1. Trimming removed 0 bases from V and 2 bases from J; junction bases left unmatched: 1. Germline V CDR1 and CDR2: LGHNA, YNFKEQ. There are 16 residues in the CDR3.

This clonotype was detected a few times. The rearrangement uses TRBV29-1 and TRBJ2-5, with TRBD2 identical over 12 bases. The CDR3 has 17 amino acids. V shed 0 bases and J 5 bases; nucleotides not matched to a gene: 10. CDR1 SQVTM and CDR2 ANQGSEA come from the germline V gene. The CDR3 region has the DNA TGCAGCGTTGAAGACCCCTATCTAGCGGGAGGGGTGGAGACCCAGTACTTC. Its protein is CSVEDPYLAGGVETQYF. Supplemented by reference TRBV29-1 and TRBJ2-5, the full variable domain reads SAVISQKPSRDICQRGTSLTIQCQVDSQVTMMFWYRQQPGQSLTLIATANQGSEATYESGFVIDKFPISRPNLTFSTLTVSNMSPEDSSIYLCSVEDPYLAGGVETQYFGPGTRLLVL.

This clonotype was picked up one time. The rearrangement joins TRBV21-1 to TRBJ2-7; the table's D call of TRBD1 was not tested on the DNA. TRBV21-1 is an annotated pseudogene. This CDR3 is built from 17 residues. In nucleotides, the CDR3 is TGTGCCAGCAGCTCCCAGGGTCTGCTCATGATCTCCTACGAGCAGTACTTC. Encoded protein: CASSSQGLLMISYEQYF.

The chain employs TRBV7-2 and TRBJ2-1; D is undetermined. The CDR3 totals 16 residues. Germline values: CDR1 SGHTA, CDR2 FQGNSA. Trimming removed 4 bases at V and 4 bases at J, with 17 bases between. CDR3 nucleotide sequence: TGTGCCAGCAGCTCTTCCGGCAGGACCTATTACAATGAGCAGTTCTTC. Its translation: CASSSSGRTYYNEQFF.

This clonotype was observed a handful of times. The chain joins TRBV7-6 to TRBJ2-7; D is ambiguous. Gene TRBJ2-5 matches the end of the DNA better, so the J call may be wrong. This CDR3 contains 16 residues. The V gene's germline CDR1 is SGHVS and CDR2 FNYEAQ. CDR3 DNA sequence: TGTGCCAGCAGCTTAGCGATGTCCGGTGGGGAAGAGACCCAGTACTTC. Translated, it gives CASSLAMSGGEETQYF.

The rearrangement joins TRBV7-8 to TRBJ2-7; 9 bases are a match to TRBD2. The CDR3 consists of 14 residues. The trim removed 5 bases at V and 6 bases at J, leaving 8 bases unmatched. CDR1 and CDR2 (germline): SGHVS, FQNEAQ. CDR3 residues: CASSPLAGPSEQYF. The CDR3 DNA is TGTGCCAGCAGCCCCCTAGCGGGGCCGTCCGAGCAGTACTTC.

This clonotype was recorded a few times. The chain links TRBV15 to TRBJ2-1; D possibly corresponds to TRBD2 (6 bases). The CDR3 length is 15 residues. CDR1 and CDR2 (germline): LNHNV, YYDKDF (reference sequence). The ends were cut back, 1 base at V and 10 bases at J, with 17 bases in the middle. Here the CDR3 reads CATSRGDSGRREQFF. The CDR3 bases are TGTGCCACCAGCAGAGGCGATTCGGGGAGGCGGGAGCAGTTCTTC.